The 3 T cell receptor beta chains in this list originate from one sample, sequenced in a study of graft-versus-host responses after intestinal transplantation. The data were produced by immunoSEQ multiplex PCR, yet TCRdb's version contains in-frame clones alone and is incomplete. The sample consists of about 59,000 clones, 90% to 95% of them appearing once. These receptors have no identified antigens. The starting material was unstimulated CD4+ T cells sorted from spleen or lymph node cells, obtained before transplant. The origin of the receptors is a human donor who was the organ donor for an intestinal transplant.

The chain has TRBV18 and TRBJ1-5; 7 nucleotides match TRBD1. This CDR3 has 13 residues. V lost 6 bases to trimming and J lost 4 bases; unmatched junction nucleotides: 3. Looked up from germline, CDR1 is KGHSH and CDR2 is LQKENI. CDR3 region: CASSPDRNQPQHF. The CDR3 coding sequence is TGTGCCAGCTCCCCGGACAGGAATCAGCCCCAGCATTTT.

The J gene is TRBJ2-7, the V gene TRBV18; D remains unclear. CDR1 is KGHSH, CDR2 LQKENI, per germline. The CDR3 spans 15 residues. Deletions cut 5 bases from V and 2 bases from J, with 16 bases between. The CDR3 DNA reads TGTGCCAGCTCAGCCGAAAACACCGTAACCTACGAGCAGTACTTC. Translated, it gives CASSAENTVTYEQYF.

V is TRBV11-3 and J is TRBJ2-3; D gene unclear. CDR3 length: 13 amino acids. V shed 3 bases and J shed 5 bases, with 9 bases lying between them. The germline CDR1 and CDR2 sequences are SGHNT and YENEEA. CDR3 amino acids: CASSLDRQDTQYF. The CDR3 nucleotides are TGTGCCAGCAGCTTGGATAGACAAGATACGCAGTATTTT. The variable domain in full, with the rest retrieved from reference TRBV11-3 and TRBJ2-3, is EAGVVQSPRYKIIEKKQPVAFWCNPISGHNTLYWYLQNLGQGPELLIRYENEEAVDDSQLPKDRFSAERLKGVDSTLKIQPAELGDSAVYLCASSLDRQDTQYFGPGTRLTVL.